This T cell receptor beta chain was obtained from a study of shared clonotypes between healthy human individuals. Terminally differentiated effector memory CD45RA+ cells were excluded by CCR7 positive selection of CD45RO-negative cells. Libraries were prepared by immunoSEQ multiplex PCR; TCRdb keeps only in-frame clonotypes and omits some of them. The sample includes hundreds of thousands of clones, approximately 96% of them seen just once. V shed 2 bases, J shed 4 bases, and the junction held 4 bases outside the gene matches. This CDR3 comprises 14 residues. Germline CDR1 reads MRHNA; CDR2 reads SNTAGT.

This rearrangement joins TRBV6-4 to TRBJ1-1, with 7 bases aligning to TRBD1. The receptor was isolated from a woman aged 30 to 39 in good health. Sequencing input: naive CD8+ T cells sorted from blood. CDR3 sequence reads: CASSDGQGGTEAFF. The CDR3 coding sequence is TGTGCCAGCAGTGACGGTCAGGGGGGCACTGAAGCTTTCTTT.